The next 10 T cell receptor beta chains were all read from a single sample in a study of blood T cell repertoires in COVID-19. Measured with immunoSEQ multiplex PCR; TCRdb has only the in-frame clones, and not every one. The repertoire holds 400,000 to 450,000 clones, roughly 88% seen once, with roughly an eighth in the top ten. The sample taken for sequencing was peripheral blood. These TCRs come from a woman aged 45-65 years with COVID-19, enrolled during active disease.

The genes are TRBV27 and TRBJ2-7; the D gene is possibly TRBD1 (6 bases). This CDR3 region has 15 residues. Germline V gives CDR1 MNHEY, CDR2 SMNVEV (reference sequence). The V and J ends lost 4 bases and 0 bases respectively, with 13 bases between them. CDR3 amino acids: CASSSGTRSSYEQYF. CDR3 bases: TGTGCCAGCAGTTCCGGGACAAGGAGCTCCTACGAGCAGTACTTC.

The V and J genes are TRBV11-2 and TRBJ2-1; 8 bases match TRBD2. Trimming removed 3 bases from V and 7 bases from J; junction bases left unmatched: 8. CDR3 length: 15 amino acids. Looked up from germline, CDR1 is SGHAT and CDR2 is FQNNGV. CDR3 in DNA: TGTGCCAGCAGCTTTGCGGGGGGCCGGGGTAATGAGCAGTTCTTC. It specifies CASSFAGGRGNEQFF.

The chain joins TRBV19 to TRBJ1-1; D is ambiguous. The CDR3 covers 17 residues. V was clipped by 6 bases and J by 2 bases, with 22 bases between them. Germline CDR1 LNHDA, CDR2 SQIVND (reference sequence). The CDR3 sequence is CASSSLGRRAENTEAFF. The CDR3 DNA is TGTGCCAGTAGCAGTCTCGGGAGGCGGGCTGAAAACACTGAAGCTTTCTTT. The full variable domain, rest sourced from reference TRBV19 and TRBJ1-1, is DGGITQSPKYLFRKEGQNVTLSCEQNLNHDAMYWYRQDPGQGLRLIYYSQIVNDFQKGDIAEGYSVSREKKESFPLTVTSAQKNPTAFYLCASSSLGRRAENTEAFFGQGTRLTVV.

The chain joins TRBV27 to TRBJ1-1; D may be TRBD1 (6 bases). The CDR3 extends over 16 amino acids. Trimming pared 5 bases from V and 2 bases from J, leaving 18 bases between. The germline V gene encodes CDR1 MNHEY and CDR2 SMNVEV (reference sequence). CDR3 region: CASSLTQGTLNTEAFF. DNA of the CDR3: TGTGCCAGCAGTCTAACGCAGGGGACCTTAAACACTGAAGCTTTCTTT.

V usage is TRBV24-1 and J usage is TRBJ1-2; a weak D match, TRBD1 (6 bases). The length of the CDR3 is 19 residues. From germline, CDR1 is KGHDR and CDR2 SFDVKD. Trimming left V 8 bases short and J 6 bases short, with 33 bases between. CDR3 residues: CATNQRGGYALLVGNGYTF. CDR3 sequence (DNA): TGTGCCACCAATCAAAGGGGGGGCTATGCGCTCCTTGTAGGGAATGGCTACACCTTC.

The chain carries TRBV5-6 and TRBJ1-3; D unresolved. Germline V lookup: CDR1 SGHDT, CDR2 YYEEEE. The CDR3 runs to 18 residues. Between the trimmed V and J ends, which lost 0 bases and 0 bases, there was a span of 16 bases. The CDR3 spells CASSLGTRYIRSGNTIYF. CDR3 coding DNA: TGTGCCAGCAGCTTGGGCACGCGGTACATTCGCTCTGGAAACACCATATATTTT.

J is TRBJ1-3 and V is TRBV5-5, with 9 nucleotides matching TRBD1. J lost 4 bases, V lost 4 bases, and 9 bases had no gene match. Germline values: CDR1 SGHKS, CDR2 YYEKEE (reference sequence). CDR3 length equals 16 residues. Written as DNA, the CDR3 is TGTGCCAGCAGCCCCGAACAGGGGGCGCGGGGAAACACCATATATTTT. It encodes CASSPEQGARGNTIYF.

The V call is TRBV20-1, the J call TRBJ1-5; D call uncertain. V was pared by 3 bases and J by 9 bases, with 15 bases between. The germline V gene has CDR1 DFQATT and CDR2 SNEGSKA (reference sequence). The CDR3 is 13 amino acids. This chain's CDR3 is CSASGRSAGPQHF. The CDR3 DNA sequence: TGCAGTGCTAGTGGGCGGTCGGCTGGGCCCCAGCATTTT.

V gene TRBV5-5 combines with J gene TRBJ2-3, with 7 bases that match TRBD2. This CDR3 is 15 amino acids long. J lost 3 bases, V lost 0 bases, and 4 bases had no gene match. From germline, CDR1 is SGHKS and CDR2 YYEKEE (reference sequence). The CDR3 here is CASSLALAITDTQYF. The DNA for the CDR3 is TGTGCCAGCAGCTTGGCACTAGCGATAACAGATACGCAGTATTTT.

The V call is TRBV5-6, the J call TRBJ1-1; D possibly corresponds to TRBD1 (5 bases). Trimming shortened V by 3 bases and J by 1 base, and 10 bases separated the two germline ends. Germline V gene sequence: CDR1 SGHDT, CDR2 YYEEEE. This CDR3 region has 14 residues. The CDR3 loop reads CASSYPTENTEAFF. For the CDR3, the DNA is TGTGCCAGCAGCTATCCGACAGAGAACACTGAAGCTTTCTTT.